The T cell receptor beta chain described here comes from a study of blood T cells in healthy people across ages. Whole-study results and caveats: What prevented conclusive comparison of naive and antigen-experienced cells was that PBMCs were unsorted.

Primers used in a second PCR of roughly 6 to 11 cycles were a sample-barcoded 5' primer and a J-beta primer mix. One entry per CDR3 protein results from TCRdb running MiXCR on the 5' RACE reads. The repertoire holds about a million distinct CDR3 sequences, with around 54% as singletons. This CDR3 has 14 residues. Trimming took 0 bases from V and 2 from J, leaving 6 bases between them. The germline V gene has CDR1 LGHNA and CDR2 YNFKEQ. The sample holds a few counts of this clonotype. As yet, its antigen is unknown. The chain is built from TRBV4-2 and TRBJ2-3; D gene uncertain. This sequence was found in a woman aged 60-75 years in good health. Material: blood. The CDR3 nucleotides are TGTGCCAGCAGCCAAGATACGGCCACAGATACGCAGTATTTT. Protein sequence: CASSQDTATDTQYF.